The rows below give T cell receptor beta chains drawn from one sample of a study of molecular identifiers for immune sequencing clone quantification. TCRdb reprocessed the PCR reads via MiXCR and lists one record per CDR3 protein. The table shows just under 650,000 distinct CDR3 sequences, with roughly 21% occurring only once. The material sequenced was naive CD8+ T cells from blood, with Jurkat cell RNA spiked in. The receptors were gathered from a human donor in good health. Some libraries in this study had Jurkat cell RNA spiked in. Both conserved end residues are part of each CDR3. Fields, in order: V gene, D gene, clone size, J gene, CDR3 protein, CDR3 DNA. The D gene is left open where the match is weak. Expanded clones are given a class, and other clones once, few, many or no size at all.

>TRBV4-1|-|many|TRBJ2-2
CASSQDVWTIQNTGELFF
TGCGCCAGCAGCCAAGATGTTTGGACGATCCAGAACACCGGGGAGCTGTTTTTT
>TRBV5-6|-|-|TRBJ2-1
CASSSLNTDNEQFF
TGTGCCAGCAGCTCCCTTAACACGGACAATGAGCAGTTCTTC
>TRBV4-3|-|-|TRBJ2-2
CASSHGQYTGELFF
TGCGCCAGCAGCCACGGACAGTACACCGGGGAGCTGTTTTTT
>TRBV4-3|-|many|TRBJ2-5
CASSQDRGPQETQYF
TGTGCCAGCAGCCAAGATCGGGGGCCACAAGAGACCCAGTACTTC
>TRBV19|TRBD1|many|TRBJ2-7
CASSQTGTGIYEQYF
TGTGCCAGTAGTCAAACTGGGACAGGGATCTACGAGCAGTACTTC
>TRBV2|TRBD2|many|TRBJ2-5
CASSEFTGLAGKETQYF
TGTGCCAGCAGTGAATTCACGGGACTAGCGGGGAAAGAGACCCAGTACTTC
>TRBV29-1|TRBD2|many|TRBJ2-7
CSVRLAAYEQYF
TGCAGCGTCAGACTAGCTGCCTACGAGCAGTACTTC
>TRBV27|TRBD1|many|TRBJ1-4
CASSHLPGQGNEKLFF
TGTGCCAGCAGTCATCTACCGGGACAGGGTAATGAAAAACTGTTTTTT
>TRBV27|TRBD2|many|TRBJ2-3
CASSSVGGGASDTQYF
TGTGCCAGCAGTTCCGTCGGCGGGGGGGCCTCAGATACGCAGTATTTT
>TRBV28|-|many|TRBJ1-5
CASSLSRQGYQPQHF
TGTGCCAGCAGTTTATCTAGGCAGGGGTATCAGCCCCAGCATTTT
>TRBV5-8|TRBD1|few|TRBJ1-1
CASSFLGTGFPPLEAFF
TGTGCCAGCAGCTTTTTGGGGACAGGGTTCCCTCCACTTGAAGCTTTCTTT
>TRBV12-5|-|few|TRBJ2-1
CASGSPDGSYNEQFF
TGTGCTAGTGGTTCGCCCGACGGCAGTTACAATGAGCAGTTCTTC
>TRBV6-9|TRBD2|many|TRBJ2-5
CASSYKGLAGGPETQYF
TGTGCCAGCAGTTATAAGGGCCTAGCGGGAGGGCCGGAGACCCAGTACTTC
>TRBV12-3/TRBV12-4|TRBD1|-|TRBJ2-1
CASSGDSDNEQFF
TGTGCCAGCAGTGGGGACAGTGACAATGAGCAGTTCTTC
>TRBV20-1|TRBD1|-|TRBJ2-7
CSARDRSRGSSYEQYF
TGCAGTGCTAGAGACCGATCCAGGGGGAGCTCCTACGAGCAGTACTTC